One T cell receptor beta chain is described in this entry. These data originate in a study of blood T cell repertoires in COVID-19. Study at large: Some COVID-19 samples were acute and others convalescent; all came from the United States, Italy and Spain. From T cells, B-cell-depleted T cells, or PBMCs came the material, which was cDNA or gDNA.

Germline CDR1 and CDR2: SGHRS and YFSETQ. CDR3 length equals 11 residues. V gave up 5 bases and J gave up 10 bases, with 12 bases separating them. Per the authors' pipeline: Reference gene primer amplification gave estimated nucleated cell counts. The protocol was immunoSEQ multiplex PCR, while the TCRdb copy is restricted to in-frame clones and leaves out a portion. V and J calls plus clone size are reproduced from that table; the DNA served to infer D and trimming. In the table there are approximately 210,000 clones, 87% of which are singletons. The source of this sequence is a man in his forties or fifties with active or convalescent COVID-19. The sequencing input was peripheral blood. V is TRBV5-1 and J is TRBJ1-2, with D uncertain. The chain's CDR3 is CASREEGIYTF. The CDR3 nucleotides read TGCGCCAGCAGGGAAGAGGGCATCTACACCTTC.